The source of this T cell receptor beta chain is a study of Tregs in tolerant kidney transplant recipients. Study-wide results and caveats: Expanding Tregs on activated donor B cells appeared to best identify donor-specific TCRbeta clones. For some patients, primers changed over time, blocking nucleotide-level comparison. No direct test of biological reproducibility was done here.

The assay was immunoSEQ multiplex PCR, and TCRdb's table has in-frame clones only and misses some. The sample records tens of thousands of clones, under 95% being singletons. To note about this clone: As yet, its antigen is unknown.

Recipients received nonmyeloablative bone marrow transplants from related graft donors, with transient mixed chimerism. Thawed PBMCs were FACS-sorted into unstimulated CD4+CD25+CD127- regulatory T cells, CD4+CD25- non-regulatory cells, CD4 and CD8 cells. Trimming pared 3 bases from V and 3 bases from J, leaving 11 bases between. CDR1 and CDR2 from the germline V gene are SGHTA and FQGNSA. The CDR3 is made up of 14 amino acids. This rearrangement joins TRBV7-2 to TRBJ1-2; a possible D gene is TRBD1 (5 bases). Material: CD4+ T cells from blood (PBMCs), obtained 12 months after the transplant. The source is a human patient who received a combined kidney and bone marrow transplant. Some of the T cells might come from the graft donor. The CDR3 bases are TGTGCCAGCAGCTTTCAGGGTTCTGACTATGGCTACACCTTC. Translated: CASSFQGSDYGYTF. The whole variable domain, remainder taken from reference TRBV7-2 and TRBJ1-2, is GAGVSQSPSNKVTEKGKDVELRCDPISGHTALYWYRQSLGQGLEFLIYFQGNSAPDKSGLPSDRFSAERTGGSVSTLTIQRTQQEDSAVYLCASSFQGSDYGYTFGSGTRLTVV.